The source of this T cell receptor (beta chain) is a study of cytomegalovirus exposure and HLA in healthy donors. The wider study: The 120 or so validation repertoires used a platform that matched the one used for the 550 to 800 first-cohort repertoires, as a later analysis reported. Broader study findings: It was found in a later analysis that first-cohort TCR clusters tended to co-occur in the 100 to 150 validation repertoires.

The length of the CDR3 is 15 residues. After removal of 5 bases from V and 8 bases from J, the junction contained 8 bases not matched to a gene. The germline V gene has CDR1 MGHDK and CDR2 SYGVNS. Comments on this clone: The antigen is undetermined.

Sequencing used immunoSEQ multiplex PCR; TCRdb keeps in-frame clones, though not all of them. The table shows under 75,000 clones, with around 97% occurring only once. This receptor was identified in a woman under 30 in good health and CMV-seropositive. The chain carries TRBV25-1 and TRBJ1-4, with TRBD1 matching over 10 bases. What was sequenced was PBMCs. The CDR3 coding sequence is TGTGCCAGCAGTTCCGGACAGGGGGAGAGGGAAAAACTGTTTTTT. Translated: CASSSGQGEREKLFF.